This T cell receptor beta chain was sequenced during a study of PD-1 blockade in classical Hodgkin lymphoma. Background on the study: Nivolumab dosed at 3 mg/kg went to patients intravenously every 2 weeks. Study-level results: At C4D1, TCR diversity had climbed significantly for CD4+ cells, though not for CD8+ cells. In newly diagnosed patients, baseline TCR diversity was reportedly below that of healthy donors.

TCRdb's copy holds only in-frame clones and misses some; the assay was immunoSEQ multiplex PCR. The sample lists approximately 61,000 clones, approximately 92% occurring once. A note on this clone: As yet, its antigen is unknown.

Each patient's relapse followed autologous stem cell transplantation, and brentuximab vedotin exposure varied. This clonotype originated in a human donor with classical Hodgkin lymphoma. The sequences come from peripheral blood mononuclear cells (PBMCs), collected at baseline.

The CDR3 DNA follows: TGTGCCAGCTCACCAGGTGCAGGGGTCTATGGCTACACCTTC. It specifies CASSPGAGVYGYTF. The V and J genes are TRBV18 and TRBJ1-2; TRBD1 is a possible D gene (6 bases). With 2 bases removed from V and 4 bases from J, the gap between germline ends came to 11 bases. The CDR3 extends over 14 amino acids. From germline, CDR1 is KGHSH and CDR2 LQKENI.